The rows below give T cell receptor beta chains drawn from one sample of a study of OX40 agonist ivuxolimab in advanced cancers. The assay was immunoSEQ multiplex PCR, and TCRdb's table has in-frame clones only and misses some. The repertoire holds tens of thousands of clones, with 87% as singletons. Specimen: CD4+ or CD8+ T cells sorted from blood, collected in a trial of the OX40 agonist ivuxolimab. The receptor set was obtained from an adult with an advanced solid tumor such as melanoma, head and neck, liver or kidney cancer. The CDR3 runs from the conserved cysteine through the conserved F or W. D genes are given only for firm matches. The size entry is marked missing in some rows and otherwise reads once, few, many or a size class.

abundance	d_gene	v_gene	j_gene	CDR3nt	CDR3aa
NA	NA	TRBV27	TRBJ2-7	TGTGCCAGCACCCTTCGGACAGAACATGAGCAGTACTTC	CASTLRTEHEQYF
NA	TRBD1	TRBV27	TRBJ1-2	TGTGCCAGCAGTCAGGGACAGGGGGCTGGTGGCTACACCTTC	CASSQGQGAGGYTF
NA	NA	TRBV29-1	TRBJ1-2	TGCAGCGTTGAGGGAGGGGGCTATGGCTACACCTTC	CSVEGGGYGYTF
NA	TRBD1	TRBV4-3	TRBJ1-2	TGCGCCAGCAGCCAAGGGACAGGGATCGGCTACACCTTC	CASSQGTGIGYTF
once	NA	TRBV2	TRBJ2-3	TGTGCCAGCAGAGACGACAGGGATACGCAGTATTTT	CASRDDRDTQYF
NA	NA	TRBV28	TRBJ2-7	TGTGCCAGCAAACTACCCGGAACCCTACGCCACGAGCAGTACTTC	CASKLPGTLRHEQYF
NA	NA	TRBV10-3	TRBJ2-2	TGTGCCATCACCCGGGAGAGGGCCGGGGAGCTGTTTTTT	CAITRERAGELFF
NA	NA	TRBV6-1	TRBJ2-1	TGTGCCAGCAGGGAGGGGAGCTCCTACAATGAGCAGTTCTTC	CASREGSSYNEQFF
NA	NA	TRBV7-2	TRBJ1-4	TGTGCCAGCAGCGGTTACGGGGCGCAGGAAAAACTGTTTTTT	CASSGYGAQEKLFF
NA	TRBD1	TRBV27	TRBJ1-5	TGTGCCAGCAGTTTGGTAGGGGACAGATCTCAGCCCCAGCATTTT	CASSLVGDRSQPQHF
NA	TRBD1	TRBV7-2	TRBJ1-2	TGTGCCAGCAGCGAGGGACAGGGGCTCGCCTATGGCTACACCTTC	CASSEGQGLAYGYTF
once	NA	TRBV6-5	TRBJ1-4	TGTGCCAGCAGATTAGACAGCGGTAATGAAAAACTGTTTTTT	CASRLDSGNEKLFF
NA	NA	TRBV5-1	TRBJ2-3	TGCGCCAGCAGCTTGGTGACTAGGTACACAGATACGCAGTATTTT	CASSLVTRYTDTQYF
NA	TRBD1	TRBV19	TRBJ2-6	TGTGCCAGTACCTTCTCAGGGGGCACTGGGGCCAACGTCCTGACTTTC	CASTFSGGTGANVLTF
NA	NA	TRBV6-6	TRBJ1-2	TGTGCCAGCAGTTACGGGGGGAGGACGCCAAAATATGGCTACACCTTC	CASSYGGRTPKYGYTF
NA	NA	TRBV6-1	TRBJ1-5	TGTGCCAGCAATCCGGGCAATCAGCCCCAGCATTTT	CASNPGNQPQHF
NA	NA	TRBV9	TRBJ1-5	TGTGCCAGCAGCGTAGGTTCAGCTAATCAGCCCCAGCATTTT	CASSVGSANQPQHF
NA	TRBD2	TRBV27	TRBJ2-3	TGTGCCAGCAGTCAGCGGGAGGGAGATACGCAGTATTTT	CASSQREGDTQYF
NA	NA	TRBV27	TRBJ1-5	TGTGCCAGCAGTTCAAGGTGGAATCAGCCCCAGCATTTT	CASSSRWNQPQHF
NA	TRBD1	TRBV19	TRBJ2-1	TGTGCCAGTAGTATGGGACAGAACAATGAGCAGTTCTTC	CASSMGQNNEQFF
NA	TRBD1	TRBV7-8	TRBJ2-7	TGTGCCAGCAGCAACCCTGGTCAGGGACAGATGTCCTACGAGCAGTACTTC	CASSNPGQGQMSYEQYF
NA	NA	TRBV4-1	TRBJ1-1	TGCGCCAGCAGCCAACCGGCCCTGTCGGGAAATGTGAACACTGAAGCTTTCTTT	CASSQPALSGNVNTEAFF
once	NA	TRBV10-3	TRBJ2-3	TGTGCCATCAGAGAGACACGGACAGATACGCAGTATTTT	CAIRETRTDTQYF
NA	TRBD1	TRBV9	TRBJ2-7	TGTGCCAGCAGCCCGACGGACAGGCAATCCTACGAGCAGTACTTC	CASSPTDRQSYEQYF
NA	TRBD1	TRBV29-1	TRBJ1-1	TGCAGCGTGCGGCAAGGGGGCGCGAAAGAAGCTTTCTTT	CSVRQGGAKEAFF
NA	TRBD1	TRBV9	TRBJ2-7	TGTGCCAGCAGCGAGAACCCCGGGACAGCCTACGAGCAGTACTTC	CASSENPGTAYEQYF
NA	NA	TRBV18	TRBJ2-6	TGTGCCAGCTCACCCTCCGGAGTTGAGGGCCCTGGGGCCAACGTCCTGACTTTC	CASSPSGVEGPGANVLTF
few	TRBD2	TRBV2	TRBJ2-7	TGTGCCAGCAGTTCGGGACTACGGTACGAGCAGTACTTC	CASSSGLRYEQYF
NA	TRBD1	TRBV9	TRBJ2-3	TGTGCCAGCAGCGTTCGCCCGGGACAGGGGGCGGTCAGCACAGATACGCAGTATTTT	CASSVRPGQGAVSTDTQYF
NA	NA	TRBV6-6	TRBJ2-1	TGTGCCAGCAGCGCTGACAGTTACAATGAGCAGTTCTTC	CASSADSYNEQFF
NA	TRBD1	TRBV6-5	TRBJ1-6	TGTGCCAGCAGTACGACAGGGGAGAGGGCCCTCCACTTT	CASSTTGERALHF
NA	NA	TRBV19	TRBJ1-2	TGTGCCAGTACCCCGAGAAGCCAGATCTATGGCTACACCTTC	CASTPRSQIYGYTF
NA	NA	TRBV11-2	TRBJ1-3	TGTGCCAGCAGCTTGAGTGCATGGGGGGAGTCTGGAAACACCATATATTTT	CASSLSAWGESGNTIYF
NA	NA	TRBV14	TRBJ1-3	TGTGCCAGCGCGTGGTCGGGAAACACCATATATTTT	CASAWSGNTIYF
NA	NA	TRBV29-1	TRBJ1-1	TGCAGCGTTGAAGATGAGGCCAGACGAGGAGCTTTCTTT	CSVEDEARRGAFF
NA	TRBD1	TRBV9	TRBJ1-1	TGTGCCAGCAGCGTCGAACAGGGGGCAACAGCTTTCTTT	CASSVEQGATAFF
NA	TRBD2	TRBV19	TRBJ2-7	TGTGCCAGTAGTATACGAGCGGGGCGATACGAGCAGTACTTC	CASSIRAGRYEQYF
NA	NA	TRBV11-2	TRBJ1-4	TGTGCCAGCAGCCATCCGGACGGAACTAATGAAAAACTGTTTTTT	CASSHPDGTNEKLFF
NA	TRBD1	TRBV29-1	TRBJ2-5	TGCAGCGTAGCTTCCGGGACAGGGAGGGAGACCCAGTACTTC	CSVASGTGRETQYF
NA	NA	TRBV6-6	TRBJ2-2	TGTGCCAGCAGTTACGAGGGACGCCAAGTTACCGGGGAGCTGTTTTTT	CASSYEGRQVTGELFF
NA	NA	TRBV5-8	TRBJ2-2	TGTGCCAGCAGCTTGACAGGGTATAACACCGGGGAGCTGTTTTTT	CASSLTGYNTGELFF
NA	NA	TRBV7-9	TRBJ1-3	TGTGCCGGGGGGGGGCTAAGCTCTGGAAACACCATATATTTT	CAGGGLSSGNTIYF
NA	NA	TRBV7-8	TRBJ1-3	TGTGCCAGCAGCTTAGTAGTCGGATCCTCTGGAAACACCATATATTTT	CASSLVVGSSGNTIYF
NA	NA	TRBV18	TRBJ1-3	TGTGCCAGCTCACCAGGCCGGAGCTCTGGAAACACCATATATTTT	CASSPGRSSGNTIYF
NA	NA	TRBV7-9	TRBJ2-3	TGTGCCAGCAGCTTGGACATGTCTAGCACAGATACGCAGTATTTT	CASSLDMSSTDTQYF
few	NA	TRBV10-3	TRBJ2-1	TGTGCCACCCGGTTTAGCGAGGTTTACAATGAGCAGTTCTTC	CATRFSEVYNEQFF
NA	NA	TRBV5-1	TRBJ1-2	TGCGCCAGCAGTTCTGGGGACGATGGCTACACCTTC	CASSSGDDGYTF
NA	NA	TRBV19	TRBJ2-5	TGTGCCAGTGGTTTGAGGGGAGGCAGAGAGACCCAGTACTTC	CASGLRGGRETQYF
once	NA	TRBV11-2	TRBJ1-3	TGTGCCAGCAGCCCACCAGGTTTTAGTCGGGACTCTGGAAACACCATATATTTT	CASSPPGFSRDSGNTIYF